This passage covers 22 T cell receptor beta chains from one sample sequenced in a study of blood T cell repertoires in COVID-19. Sequencing was performed with immunoSEQ multiplex PCR; in TCRdb, only in-frame clones are kept and a portion is missing. The data contain more than 300,000 clones, 80% to 95% of them singletons. The sequenced sample consisted of PBMCs or T cells enriched from blood (not recorded which). These receptors were obtained from a middle-aged woman who had been exposed to COVID-19.

In DNA form, the CDR3 reads TGTGCCAGCAGTTTAGGGCAGATGAACGAGCAGTACTTC. Encoded protein: CASSLGQMNEQYF. The chain recombines TRBV12-3 or TRBV12-4 with TRBJ2-7; D call uncertain. CDR3 length equals 13 residues. V dropped 1 base and J dropped 5 bases, with 9 bases sitting between them.

V is TRBV25-1 and J is TRBJ2-3; TRBD2 agrees at 8 bases. Trimming took 8 bases from V and 5 from J; bases not matched to a gene: 18. CDR1 and CDR2 (germline): MGHDK, SYGVNS. The CDR3 spans 17 residues. The CDR3 nucleotides read TGTGCCAGCGGAAGGGAGATGGAAGCGGGAGTTAAAGATACGCAGTATTTT. It codes for CASGREMEAGVKDTQYF.

The V call is TRBV23-1, the J call TRBJ1-2, with D unresolved. TRBV23-1 is filed as an ORF, its function uncertain. V dropped 0 bases and J dropped 7 bases, with 12 bases sitting between them. This CDR3 has 14 residues. DNA of the CDR3: TGCGCCAGCAGTCAATCCCTCGGGGATGGTGGCTACACCTTC. This encodes CASSQSLGDGGYTF.

The genes are TRBV2 and TRBJ1-5; 11 bases agree with TRBD1. The CDR3 has 18 residues. Germline V lookup: CDR1 SNHLY, CDR2 FYNNEI. The V and J ends lost 4 bases and 0 bases, in that order; junction bases with no gene match: 8. The CDR3 nucleotides read TGTGCCAGCAGTGGGGGGACAGGGGGTGTCTATAGCAATCAGCCCCAGCATTTT. Translation gives CASSGGTGGVYSNQPQHF.

The chain recombines TRBV30 with TRBJ1-4, with a tentative D call TRBD1 (6 bases). The V gene's germline CDR1 is GTSNPN and CDR2 SVGIG (reference sequence). V lost 4 bases, J lost 0 bases, and 9 bases lay in between. There are 14 residues in the CDR3. The CDR3 loop reads CAWTGAPTNEKLFF. The DNA of the CDR3 is TGTGCCTGGACAGGGGCCCCAACTAATGAAAAACTGTTTTTT.

The chain employs TRBV19 and TRBJ1-4; 8 bases map to TRBD1. Losses at the gene ends were 5 bases for V and 5 bases for J; bases not matched to a gene: 4. Germline assignment: CDR1 LNHDA and CDR2 SQIVND (reference sequence). The CDR3 has 14 residues. The CDR3 here is CASSSGGFNEKLFF. DNA for the CDR3: TGTGCCAGTAGTTCAGGGGGCTTCAATGAAAAACTGTTTTTT.

The chain combines TRBV9 with TRBJ2-1; 15 nucleotides align to TRBD2. From germline, CDR1 is SGDLS and CDR2 YYNGEE. The CDR3 runs 15 residues. V lost 4 bases, J lost 6 bases, and 2 bases stayed unmatched. CDR3 in DNA: TGTGCCAGCAGCCGGACTAGCGGGGGGGCCAATGAGCAGTTCTTC. Translation gives CASSRTSGGANEQFF.

The chain combines TRBV7-6 with TRBJ2-2; 10 nucleotides match TRBD1. Germline-derived CDR1 and CDR2 are SGHVS and FNYEAQ. The CDR3 is made up of 16 amino acids. V lost 4 bases to trimming and J lost 7 bases; unmatched junction nucleotides: 9. The DNA of the CDR3 is TGTGCCAGCAGCTCCCGGGACAGGGGTGAGGACGGGGAGCTGTTTTTT. Translated, it gives CASSSRDRGEDGELFF. Drawing the rest from reference TRBV7-6 and TRBJ2-2, the complete variable domain is GAGVSQSPRYKVTKRGQDVALRCDPISGHVSLYWYRQALGQGPEFLTYFNYEAQQDKSGLPNDRFSAERPEGSISTLTIQRTEQRDSAMYRCASSSRDRGEDGELFFGEGSRLTVL.

V is TRBV2 and J is TRBJ1-2; D is unresolved. Deletions cut 2 bases from V and 5 bases from J, with 9 bases between. The CDR3 runs to 13 residues. The germline V gene encodes CDR1 SNHLY and CDR2 FYNNEI. Written as DNA, the CDR3 is TGTGCCAGCAGTGAAAGTGCAGATTATGGCTACACCTTC. Translation: CASSESADYGYTF.

This sequence joins TRBV19 and TRBJ2-3; TRBD2 aligns across 7 bases. The junction had 3 bases not matched to a gene; V was cut back by 2 bases and J by 1 base. CDR1 and CDR2 (germline): LNHDA, SQIVND (reference sequence). The CDR3 has 15 residues. The CDR3 here is CASSIIAGGTDTQYF. CDR3 bases: TGTGCCAGTAGTATAATCGCGGGAGGCACAGATACGCAGTATTTT. The whole variable domain, remainder taken from reference TRBV19 and TRBJ2-3, is DGGITQSPKYLFRKEGQNVTLSCEQNLNHDAMYWYRQDPGQGLRLIYYSQIVNDFQKGDIAEGYSVSREKKESFPLTVTSAQKNPTAFYLCASSIIAGGTDTQYFGPGTRLTVL.

The chain couples TRBV7-2 to TRBJ1-1, with 11 nucleotides matching TRBD1. Germline CDR1 and CDR2: SGHTA and FQGNSA. V shed 5 bases and J 3 bases; nucleotides not matched to a gene: 2. CDR3 length: 14 residues. CDR3 in DNA: TGTGCCAGCAGCCCGGACAGGGGGCACACTGAAGCTTTCTTT. Its protein is CASSPDRGHTEAFF.

The chain links TRBV7-8 to TRBJ2-1, with TRBD2 matching 10 bases. The germline CDR1 and CDR2 sequences are SGHVS and FQNEAQ. The CDR3 runs to 13 residues. V dropped 4 bases and J dropped 13; count of bases not matched to a gene: 7. CDR3 region: CASSSRTSGAQFF. CDR3 DNA sequence: TGTGCCAGCAGCTCACGTACTAGCGGGGCTCAGTTCTTC.

This clone was seen a single time. V gene TRBV18 combines with J gene TRBJ1-3; 8 bases are shared with TRBD1. Germline assignment: CDR1 KGHSH and CDR2 LQKENI. This CDR3 spans 16 amino acids. The J segment lost 3 bases and the V segment lost 3 bases, leaving 7 bases of the junction unmatched. CDR3 nucleotide sequence: TGTGCCAGCTCACCCCCTCCAGGGGGCTTTGGAAACACCATATATTTT. Translating gives CASSPPPGGFGNTIYF.

The V and J genes are TRBV5-1 and TRBJ1-1; 8 positions match TRBD1. CDR1 and CDR2 from the germline V gene are SGHRS and YFSETQ. The CDR3 has 15 amino acids. The ends lost 3 bases at V and 0 bases at J; junction bases unmatched: 4. The CDR3 loop reads CASSWRQGMNTEAFF. The CDR3 DNA reads as TGCGCCAGCAGCTGGAGACAGGGGATGAACACTGAAGCTTTCTTT. Combining the CDR3 with reference TRBV5-1 and TRBJ1-1 gives the whole variable domain KAGVTQTPRYLIKTRGQQVTLSCSPISGHRSVSWYQQTPGQGLQFLFEYFSETQRNKGNFPGRFSGRQFSNSRSEMNVSTLELGDSALYLCASSWRQGMNTEAFFGQGTRLTVV.

The chain is built from TRBV19 and TRBJ2-7, with TRBD1 matching over 9 bases. The CDR3 runs to 14 residues. With 4 bases clipped from V and 6 bases from J, the junction kept 7 bases outside the gene matches. From germline, CDR1 is LNHDA and CDR2 SQIVND (reference sequence). CDR3 coding DNA: TGTGCCAGTAGTAGTTGGACAGGGGAGAGCGAGCAGTACTTC. Translated, it gives CASSSWTGESEQYF.

The chain employs TRBV5-1 and TRBJ2-3, with 13 bases aligning to TRBD2. Germline CDR1 reads SGHRS; CDR2 reads YFSETQ. The length of the CDR3 is 17 residues. With V trimmed by 4 bases and J by 2 bases, 7 bases remained unmatched. The CDR3 DNA sequence: TGCGCCAGCAGCCCGGGACTAGCGGGGCCAACCACAGATACGCAGTATTTT. Protein product: CASSPGLAGPTTDTQYF.

The chain has TRBV29-1 and TRBJ1-2; D is undetermined. The CDR3 has 9 amino acids. Germline CDR1 SQVTM, CDR2 ANQGSEA. Deletions cut 3 bases from V and 14 bases from J, with 10 bases between. The CDR3 coding sequence is TGCAGCGTTGAGAGTACGCCGACCTTC. Its protein product is CSVESTPTF. Filled out from reference TRBV29-1 and TRBJ1-2, the complete variable domain reads SAVISQKPSRDICQRGTSLTIQCQVDSQVTMMFWYRQQPGQSLTLIATANQGSEATYESGFVIDKFPISRPNLTFSTLTVSNMSPEDSSIYLCSVESTPTFGSGTRLTVV.

The chain has TRBV3-1 (or the pseudogene TRBV3-2) and TRBJ2-5, with 9 bases fitting TRBD2. The V gene end was trimmed by 0 bases and the J gene end by 1 base; junction bases not matched to a gene: 6. The germline V gene has CDR1 LGHDT and CDR2 YNNKEL (reference sequence). The CDR3 is 17 residues long. CDR3 sequence (DNA): TGTGCCAGCAGCCAAGATTTGCCTAGCGGGGTCCAAGAGACCCAGTACTTC. It translates to CASSQDLPSGVQETQYF.

Concerning this clone itself: The same CDR3 also results from other DNA sequences found in this sample. The CDR3 DNA reads as TGTGCCAGCAGTTTTCCAGGGTATGGCTACACCTTC. This gives the protein CASSFPGYGYTF. V and J are TRBV12-3 or TRBV12-4 and TRBJ1-2, with D possibly being TRBD1 (5 bases). The CDR3 spans 12 residues. Between the trimmed V and J ends, which lost 3 bases and 5 bases, there was a span of 7 bases.

This chain connects TRBV27 to TRBJ2-7; 8 bases fit TRBD2. CDR1 and CDR2 from the germline V gene are MNHEY and SMNVEV (reference sequence). V shed 6 bases, J shed 4 bases, and the junction held 8 bases outside the gene matches. The CDR3 spans 14 residues. The CDR3 DNA follows: TGTGCCAGCAGAGCGACTAGCGTCTCGTACGAGCAGTACTTC. It yields the protein CASRATSVSYEQYF.

The rearrangement links TRBV7-9 to TRBJ1-2; D uncertain. Deletions cut 1 base from V and 4 bases from J, with 19 bases between. The length of the CDR3 is 17 residues. CDR1 and CDR2 from the germline V gene are SEHNR and FQNEAQ (reference sequence). In DNA, the CDR3 is TGTGCCAGCAGCTTAGTTGCCTCGGGAGTTGCACTCTATGGCTACACCTTC. Amino acids: CASSLVASGVALYGYTF.

This clone was detected many times. This chain links TRBV4-3 with TRBJ2-3; 8 bases align to TRBD2. Germline lookup yields CDR1 LGHNA and CDR2 YSLEER. With 0 bases clipped from V and 2 bases from J, the junction kept 4 bases outside the gene matches. The CDR3 is 16 amino acids. DNA for the CDR3: TGCGCCAGCAGCCAAGATTACGGGAGGGCCACAGATACGCAGTATTTT. Encoded protein: CASSQDYGRATDTQYF.